This T cell receptor beta chain was recorded in a study of blood T cell repertoires in COVID-19. Participants, about 18 to 100 years old, spanned some 23 US areas. Participants reported their clinical history, and cohort assignment relied on those reports. The table came from immunoSEQ multiplex PCR; TCRdb's copy has only in-frame clones and leaves some out. This table has about 220,000 clones, around 88% appearing once. The junction had 10 bases not matched to a gene; V was cut back by 2 bases and J by 8 bases. CDR1 and CDR2 (germline): MNHEY, SVGAGI. This CDR3 is 16 amino acids long. Sequencing was performed on PBMCs or T cells enriched from blood (not recorded which). The chain recombines TRBV6-5 with TRBJ2-1; 9 nucleotides match TRBD1. This receptor was identified in a woman between 45 and 65 years old with acute COVID-19. The CDR3 DNA follows: TGTGCCAGCAGTTACGCTCCGGGACAGGGCGCCGATGAGCAGTTCTTC. Its translation: CASSYAPGQGADEQFF.